The 15 T cell receptor beta chains below were found in one sample sequenced in a study of graft-versus-host responses after intestinal transplantation. No antigen has been identified for these receptors. Only in-frame clones appear in the TCRdb table, and some are missing; sequencing was by immunoSEQ multiplex PCR. This table holds about 130,000 clones, about nine tenths found once. Sequencing used unstimulated CD4+ T cells sorted from spleen or lymph node cells, obtained before intestinal transplant. The source is a human donor who received an intestinal transplant.

J is TRBJ2-7 and V is TRBV20-1; D gene uncertain. Germline CDR1 and CDR2: DFQATT and SNEGSKA (reference sequence). V was shortened by 4 bases and J by 0 bases, with 4 bases between the two germline ends. The CDR3 covers 11 residues. In nucleotides, the CDR3 is TGCAGTGCTACCAGCTCCTACGAGCAGTACTTC. Its translation is CSATSSYEQYF.

With respect to this clone: This is likely a read error, given that the CDR3 carries no conserved phenylalanine or tryptophan at its end. This sequence joins TRBV18 and TRBJ2-2; D unclear. V was shortened by 4 bases and J by 1 base, with 4 bases between the two germline ends. The CDR3 runs 13 residues. Germline loops: CDR1 KGHSH, CDR2 LQKENI. The CDR3 loop is CASSQENTGELFV. CDR3 bases: TGTGCCAGCTCACAGGAGAACACCGGGGAGCTGTTTGTT.

The J gene is TRBJ2-1, the V gene TRBV5-4; possibly TRBD2 for D (5 bases). Looked up from germline, CDR1 is SGHNT and CDR2 is YYREEE (reference sequence). The CDR3 covers 14 residues. Deletions cut 4 bases from V and 6 bases from J, with 14 bases between. The CDR3 bases are TGTGCCAGCAGCCAGAACCGAGAGGGCAATGAGCAGTTCTTC. It specifies CASSQNREGNEQFF.

This rearrangement joins TRBV27 to TRBJ2-7; 8 bases are shared with TRBD1. V shed 5 bases, J shed 3 bases, and the junction held 6 bases outside the gene matches. The CDR3 spans 14 residues. Germline V lookup: CDR1 MNHEY, CDR2 SMNVEV (reference sequence). CDR3 residues: CASSTGQGGYEQYF. DNA for the CDR3: TGTGCCAGCAGTACCGGACAGGGTGGCTACGAGCAGTACTTC.

In DNA form, the CDR3 reads TGTGCCATCAGTGAGCGTGAAGGGCCCTTATATGGCTACACCTTC. It translates to CAISEREGPLYGYTF. V gene TRBV10-3 combines with J gene TRBJ1-2; D unresolved. CDR3 length equals 15 residues. Germline-derived CDR1 and CDR2 are ENHRY and SYGVKD. Trimming cost V 2 bases and J 5 bases, with 15 bases left between them.

J is TRBJ2-3 and V is TRBV5-1, with TRBD2 identical over 11 bases. The CDR3 length is 19 residues. CDR1 is SGHRS and CDR2 is YFSETQ in the germline V gene. Unmatched junction bases numbered 12, after V lost 3 bases and J lost 0 bases. The CDR3 loop reads CASSSAPSGGIASTDTQYF. For the CDR3, the DNA is TGCGCCAGCAGCTCCGCCCCTAGCGGGGGGATAGCTAGCACAGATACGCAGTATTTT.

The gene calls are TRBV20-1 and TRBJ2-7; D is ambiguous. The CDR3 spans 11 residues. Trimming removed 5 bases at V and 6 bases at J, with 11 bases between. CDR1 and CDR2 from the germline V gene are DFQATT and SNEGSKA (reference sequence). The CDR3 DNA reads TGCAGTGCTCCCGCGGCAGGCGAGCAGTACTTC. Amino acids: CSAPAAGEQYF.

The V and J genes are TRBV19 and TRBJ2-1; 11 nucleotides agree with TRBD2. This CDR3 has 15 amino acids. V was clipped by 4 bases and J by 8 bases; unmatched bases: 7. Germline-derived CDR1 and CDR2 are LNHDA and SQIVND (reference sequence). In DNA form, the CDR3 reads TGTGCCAGTAGTAAGTCTAGCGGGAGGTTCGATGAGCAGTTCTTC. Translating it yields CASSKSSGRFDEQFF.

This chain connects TRBV5-1 to TRBJ1-6; no firm D call. V shed 4 bases and J shed 5 bases, with 13 bases lying between them. CDR3 size: 15 residues. CDR1 SGHRS and CDR2 YFSETQ come from the germline V gene. The CDR3 sequence is CASSVGSQDNSPLHF. In nucleotides, the CDR3 is TGCGCCAGCAGCGTAGGGAGTCAGGATAATTCACCCCTCCACTTT.

This chain uses TRBV7-2 with TRBJ1-3, with D possibly matching TRBD1 (5 bases). Germline CDR1 reads SGHTA; CDR2 reads FQGNSA. The CDR3 contains 15 residues. V was clipped by 8 bases and J by 0 bases, with 14 bases between them. CDR3 nucleotide sequence: TGTGCCAGCGGGAGTGGGGGGTCCTCTGGAAACACCATATATTTT. The encoded protein is CASGSGGSSGNTIYF. Filled out from reference TRBV7-2 and TRBJ1-3, the complete variable domain reads GAGVSQSPSNKVTEKGKDVELRCDPISGHTALYWYRQSLGQGLEFLIYFQGNSAPDKSGLPSDRFSAERTGGSVSTLTIQRTQQEDSAVYLCASGSGGSSGNTIYFGEGSWLTVV.

The rearrangement links TRBV5-1 to TRBJ2-1, with unresolved D. The CDR3 is made up of 12 amino acids. Germline V gene sequence: CDR1 SGHRS, CDR2 YFSETQ. Trimming cost V 4 bases and J 3 bases, with 5 bases left between them. This chain's CDR3 is CASSPDYNEQFF. The CDR3 DNA is TGCGCCAGCAGCCCCGACTACAATGAGCAGTTCTTC.

The chain has TRBV29-1 and TRBJ2-4; 8 positions match TRBD2. Trimming removed 6 bases from V and 4 bases from J; junction bases left unmatched: 5. There are 13 residues in the CDR3. Germline V gene sequence: CDR1 SQVTM, CDR2 ANQGSEA. The CDR3 here is CSVAREGKNIQYF. CDR3 DNA sequence: TGCAGCGTGGCCCGGGAGGGGAAAAACATTCAGTACTTC. Full variable domain (remainder filled in from reference TRBV29-1 and TRBJ2-4): SAVISQKPSRDICQRGTSLTIQCQVDSQVTMMFWYRQQPGQSLTLIATANQGSEATYESGFVIDKFPISRPNLTFSTLTVSNMSPEDSSIYLCSVAREGKNIQYFGAGTRLSVL.

The chain carries TRBV19 and TRBJ2-3; a weak D match, TRBD2 (5 bases). Germline V gene lookup returns CDR1 LNHDA and CDR2 SQIVND (reference sequence). V lost 6 bases and J 2 bases, leaving 12 bases between the germline ends. The CDR3 totals 14 residues. CDR3 nucleotides: TGTGCCAGTAGCGGGGTTGGGGACACAGATACGCAGTATTTT. Its translation is CASSGVGDTDTQYF.

The genes are TRBV12-5 and TRBJ2-2; 8 bases are shared with TRBD2. Germline V lookup: CDR1 LGHNT, CDR2 FRNRAP. With V trimmed by 1 base and J by 2 bases, 6 bases remained unmatched. The CDR3 contains 17 residues. DNA of the CDR3: TGTGCTAGTGGTTTGGAGGTAGCGGGGCTAAACACCGGGGAGCTGTTTTTT. Encoded protein: CASGLEVAGLNTGELFF.

The rearrangement joins TRBV6-5 to TRBJ2-7; TRBD1 is a possible D gene (6 bases). The V and J ends lost 5 bases and 2 bases respectively, with 13 bases between them. CDR3 length equals 14 residues. CDR1 is MNHEY and CDR2 is SVGAGI in the germline V gene. CDR3 coding DNA: TGTGCCAGCAGTCCTCCGGGACAAGCCTACGAGCAGTACTTC. This gives the protein CASSPPGQAYEQYF.